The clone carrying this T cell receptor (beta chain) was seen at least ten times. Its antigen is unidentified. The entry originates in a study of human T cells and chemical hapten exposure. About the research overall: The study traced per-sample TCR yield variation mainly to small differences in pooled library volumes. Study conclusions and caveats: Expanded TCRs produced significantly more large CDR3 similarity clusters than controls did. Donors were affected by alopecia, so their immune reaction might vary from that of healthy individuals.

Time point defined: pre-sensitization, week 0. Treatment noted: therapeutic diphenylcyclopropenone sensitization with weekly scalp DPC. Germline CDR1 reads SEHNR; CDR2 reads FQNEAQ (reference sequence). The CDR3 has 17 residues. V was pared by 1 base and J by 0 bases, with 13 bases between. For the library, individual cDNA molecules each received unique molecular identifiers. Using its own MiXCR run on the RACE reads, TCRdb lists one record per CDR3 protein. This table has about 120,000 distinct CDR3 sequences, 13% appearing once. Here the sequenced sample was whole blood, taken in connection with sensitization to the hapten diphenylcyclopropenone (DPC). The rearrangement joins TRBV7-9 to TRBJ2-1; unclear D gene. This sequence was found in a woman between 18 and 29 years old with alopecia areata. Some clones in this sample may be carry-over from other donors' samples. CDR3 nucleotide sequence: TGTGCCAGCAGCTTAGGGGTGGGCCGACGCTCCTACAATGAGCAGTTCTTC. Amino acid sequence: CASSLGVGRRSYNEQFF.